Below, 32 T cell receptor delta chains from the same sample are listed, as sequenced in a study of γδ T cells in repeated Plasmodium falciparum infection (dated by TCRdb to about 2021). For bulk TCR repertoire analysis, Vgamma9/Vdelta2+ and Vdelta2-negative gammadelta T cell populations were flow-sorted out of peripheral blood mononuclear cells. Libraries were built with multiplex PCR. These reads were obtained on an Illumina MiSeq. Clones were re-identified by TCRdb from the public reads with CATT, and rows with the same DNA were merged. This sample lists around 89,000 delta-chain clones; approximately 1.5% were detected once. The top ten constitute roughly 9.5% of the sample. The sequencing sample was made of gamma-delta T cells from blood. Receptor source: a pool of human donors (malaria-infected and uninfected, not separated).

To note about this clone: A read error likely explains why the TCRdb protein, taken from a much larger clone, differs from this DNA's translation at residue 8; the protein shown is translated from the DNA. DNA of the CDR3: TGTGCCTGTGACTCACTGGGGAATACGAATCAGCTAAGGAGCGCCGATAAACTCATCTTT. This sequence encodes CACDSLGNTNQLRSADKLIF. This chain links TRDV2 with TRDJ1; 7 nucleotides align to TRDD3. Germline loops: CDR1 GEAIGNYY, CDR2 EKD. This CDR3 has 20 residues. The J segment lost 3 bases and the V segment lost 3 bases, leaving 24 bases of the junction unmatched.

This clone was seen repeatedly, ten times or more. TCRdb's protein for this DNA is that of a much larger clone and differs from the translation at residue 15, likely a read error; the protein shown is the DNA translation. CDR3 region: CACDQCRPSKPDKLTF. The CDR3 nucleotides read TGTGCCTGTGACCAATGCCGCCCCTCCAAGCCCGATAAACTCACCTTT. The V and J genes are TRDV2 and TRDJ1; D not certain. Germline V gene lookup returns CDR1 GEAIGNYY and CDR2 EKD. The CDR3 runs 16 residues.

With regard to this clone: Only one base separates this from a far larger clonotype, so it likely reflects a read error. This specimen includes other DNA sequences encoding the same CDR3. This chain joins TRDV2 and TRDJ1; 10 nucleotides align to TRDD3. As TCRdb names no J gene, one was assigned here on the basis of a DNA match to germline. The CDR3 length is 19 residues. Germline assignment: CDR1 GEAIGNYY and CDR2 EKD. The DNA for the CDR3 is TGTGCCTGCGACACCCTGACTGGGGGATCCCGGGGCCACACCGATAAACTCATCTTT. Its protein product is CACDTLTGGSRGHTDKLIF.

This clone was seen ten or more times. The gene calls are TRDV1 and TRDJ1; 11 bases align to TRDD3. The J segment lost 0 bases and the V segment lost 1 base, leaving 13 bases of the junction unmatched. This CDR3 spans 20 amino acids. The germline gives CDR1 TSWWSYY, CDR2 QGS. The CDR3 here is CALGEPAFLGDTSYTDKLIF. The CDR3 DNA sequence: TGTGCTCTTGGGGAACCCGCCTTCCTGGGGGATACTTCGTACACCGATAAACTCATCTTT.

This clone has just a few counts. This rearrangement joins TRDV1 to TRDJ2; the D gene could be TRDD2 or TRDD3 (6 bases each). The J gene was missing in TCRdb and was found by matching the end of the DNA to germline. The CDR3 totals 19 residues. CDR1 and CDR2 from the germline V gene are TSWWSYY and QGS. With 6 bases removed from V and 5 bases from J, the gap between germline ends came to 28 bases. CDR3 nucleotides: TGTGCTCTTGGTCACCTTCCCGCGACTCCGGGGGACTATACAGCACAACTCTTCTTT. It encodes CALGHLPATPGDYTAQLFF.

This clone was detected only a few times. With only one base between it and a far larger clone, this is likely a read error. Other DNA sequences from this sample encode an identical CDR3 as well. This CDR3 reads CACDTSGNWGQLFF. DNA for the CDR3: TGTGCCTGCGACACTTCGGGGAACTGGGGACAACTCTTCTTT. J is TRDJ2 and V is TRDV2, with 7 bases matching TRDD3. The J gene is absent in TCRdb and was assigned here via DNA matching to germline. The CDR3 loop spans 14 amino acids. Germline loops: CDR1 GEAIGNYY, CDR2 EKD.

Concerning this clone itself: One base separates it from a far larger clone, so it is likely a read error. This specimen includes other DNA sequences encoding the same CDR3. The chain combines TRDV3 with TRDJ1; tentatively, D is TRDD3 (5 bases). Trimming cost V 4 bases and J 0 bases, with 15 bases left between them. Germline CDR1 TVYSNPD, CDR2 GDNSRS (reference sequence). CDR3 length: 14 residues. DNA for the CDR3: TGTGCCTCCCAGGGGGGGTTGTACACCGATAAACTCATCTTT. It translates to CASQGGLYTDKLIF.

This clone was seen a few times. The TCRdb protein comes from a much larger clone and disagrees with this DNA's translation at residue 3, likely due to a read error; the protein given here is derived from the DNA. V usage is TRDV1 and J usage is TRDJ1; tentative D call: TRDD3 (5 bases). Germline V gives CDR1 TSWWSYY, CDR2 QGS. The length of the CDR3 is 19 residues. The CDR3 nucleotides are TGTGCTCGTGGGGAAACGTGGGGTCCCTCAGGGAAGTACACCGATAAACTCATCTTT. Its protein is CARGETWGPSGKYTDKLIF.

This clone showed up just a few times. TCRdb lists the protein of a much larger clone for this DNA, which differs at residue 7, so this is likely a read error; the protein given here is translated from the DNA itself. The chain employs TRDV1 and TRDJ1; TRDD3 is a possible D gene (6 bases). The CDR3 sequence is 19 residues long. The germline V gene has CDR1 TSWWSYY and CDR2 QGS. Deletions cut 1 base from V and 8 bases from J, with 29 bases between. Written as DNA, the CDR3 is TGTGCTCTTGGGGAACCTCTCACCGGGGGACACTACGGTCGACTCAAACTCATCTTT. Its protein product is CALGEPLTGGHYGRLKLIF.

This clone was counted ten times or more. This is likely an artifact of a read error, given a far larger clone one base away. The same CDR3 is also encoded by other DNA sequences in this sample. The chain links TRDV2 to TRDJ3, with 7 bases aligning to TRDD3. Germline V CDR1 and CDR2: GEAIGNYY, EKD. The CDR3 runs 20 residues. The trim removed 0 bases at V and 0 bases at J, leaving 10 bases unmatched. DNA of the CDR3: TGTGCCTGTGACACCGCGGGATACCCGAAGAGCTCCTGGGACACCCGACAGATGTTTTTC. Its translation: CACDTAGYPKSSWDTRQMFF.

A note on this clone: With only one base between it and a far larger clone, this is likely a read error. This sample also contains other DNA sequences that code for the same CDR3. CDR3 protein: CALGELFPTLLGVKYTDKLIF. Here the CDR3 DNA reads TGTGCTCTTGGGGAGCTGTTTCCTACGTTACTGGGGGTCAAATACACCGATAAACTCATCTTT. The chain carries TRDV1 and TRDJ1, with a possible D match to TRDD3 (8 bases). Assignment of the J gene here rests on matching the DNA to germline, because TCRdb gives none. CDR1 and CDR2 (germline): TSWWSYY, QGS. The CDR3 spans 21 residues. With 3 bases removed from V and 0 bases from J, the gap between germline ends came to 29 bases.

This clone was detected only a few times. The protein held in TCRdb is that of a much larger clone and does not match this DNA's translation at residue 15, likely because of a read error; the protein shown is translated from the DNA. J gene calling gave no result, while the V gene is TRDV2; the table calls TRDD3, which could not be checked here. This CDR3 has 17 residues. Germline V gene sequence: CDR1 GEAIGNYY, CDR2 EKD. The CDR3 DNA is TGTGCCTGTGACACGGTGGGGGATAGCCGGGACACCCGACAGATATTTTTC. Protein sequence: CACDTVGDSRDTRQIFF.

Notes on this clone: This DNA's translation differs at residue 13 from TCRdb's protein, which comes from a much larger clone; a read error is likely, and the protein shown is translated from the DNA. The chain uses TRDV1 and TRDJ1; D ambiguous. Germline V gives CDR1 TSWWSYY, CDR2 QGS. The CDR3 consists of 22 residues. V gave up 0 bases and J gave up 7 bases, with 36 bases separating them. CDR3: CALGELRPPFSLYKSWPGKLIF. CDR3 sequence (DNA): TGTGCTCTTGGGGAACTAAGGCCTCCCTTTTCCCTATACAAATCTTGGCCAGGTAAACTCATCTTT.

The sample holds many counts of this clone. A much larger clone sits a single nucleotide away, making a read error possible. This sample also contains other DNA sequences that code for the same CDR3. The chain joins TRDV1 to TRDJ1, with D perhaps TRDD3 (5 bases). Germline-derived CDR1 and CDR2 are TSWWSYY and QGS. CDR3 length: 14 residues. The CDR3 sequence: CALGEWPHTDKLIF. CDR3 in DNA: TGCGCTCTTGGGGAATGGCCCCACACCGATAAACTCATCTTT.

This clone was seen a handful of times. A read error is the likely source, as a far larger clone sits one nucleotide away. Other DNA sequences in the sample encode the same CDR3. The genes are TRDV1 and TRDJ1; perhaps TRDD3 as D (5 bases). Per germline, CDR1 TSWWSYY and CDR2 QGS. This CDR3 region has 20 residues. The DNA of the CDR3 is TGTGCTCTTGGGGAACTTATTTTAGACTGGCCTCAAGAGGACACCGATAAACTCATCTTC. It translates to CALGELILDWPQEDTDKLIF.

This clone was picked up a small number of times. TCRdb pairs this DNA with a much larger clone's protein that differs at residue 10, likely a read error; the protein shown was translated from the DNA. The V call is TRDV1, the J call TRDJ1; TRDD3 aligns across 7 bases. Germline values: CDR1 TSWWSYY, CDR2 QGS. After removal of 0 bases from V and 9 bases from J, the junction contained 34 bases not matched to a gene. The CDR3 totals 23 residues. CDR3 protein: CALGELRLRGLSLLLGTRGELIF. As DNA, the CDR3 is TGTGCTCTTGGGGAACTGCGCCTACGTGGCTTATCCCTCTTACTGGGGACAAGAGGGGAACTCATCTTT.

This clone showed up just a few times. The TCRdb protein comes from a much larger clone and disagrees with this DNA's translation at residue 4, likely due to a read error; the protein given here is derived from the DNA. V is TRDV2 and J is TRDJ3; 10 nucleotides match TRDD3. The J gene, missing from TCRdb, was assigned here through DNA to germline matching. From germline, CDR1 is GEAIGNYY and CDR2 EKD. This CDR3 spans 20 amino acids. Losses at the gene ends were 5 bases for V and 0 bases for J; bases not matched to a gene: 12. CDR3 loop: CACGLLLGDASSWDTRQMFF. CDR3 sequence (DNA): TGTGCCTGTGGCCTCTTACTGGGGGATGCGAGCTCCTGGGACACCCGACAGATGTTTTTC.

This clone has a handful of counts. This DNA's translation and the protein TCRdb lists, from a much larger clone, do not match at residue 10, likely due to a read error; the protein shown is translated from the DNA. CDR3 in DNA: TGTGCCTGTGACACCGTAGGGGGATTCGGAGACACCGATAAACTCATCTTT. Translating gives CACDTVGGFGDTDKLIF. The chain links TRDV2 to TRDJ1, with 7 bases matching TRDD3. The J gene, left out of TCRdb, was set here by checking the DNA against germline. The germline V gene encodes CDR1 GEAIGNYY and CDR2 EKD. The CDR3 extends over 17 amino acids. The J segment lost 0 bases and the V segment lost 0 bases, leaving 9 bases of the junction unmatched.

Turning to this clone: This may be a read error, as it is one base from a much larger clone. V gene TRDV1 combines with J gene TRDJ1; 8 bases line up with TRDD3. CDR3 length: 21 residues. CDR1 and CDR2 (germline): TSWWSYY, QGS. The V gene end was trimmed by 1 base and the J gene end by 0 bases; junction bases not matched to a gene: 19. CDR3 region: CALGERSYAVLGAPHTDKLIF. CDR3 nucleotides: TGTGCTCTTGGGGAACGGTCCTACGCCGTACTGGGGGCCCCCCACACCGATAAACTCATCTTT.

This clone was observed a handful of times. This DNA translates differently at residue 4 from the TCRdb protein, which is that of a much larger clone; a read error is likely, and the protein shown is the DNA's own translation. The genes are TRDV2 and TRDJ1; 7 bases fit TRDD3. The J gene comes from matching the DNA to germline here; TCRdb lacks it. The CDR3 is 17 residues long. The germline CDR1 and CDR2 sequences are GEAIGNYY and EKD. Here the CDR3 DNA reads TGTGCCTGTGGCACCGCCGGATACGGGACGTACACCGATAAACTCATCTTT. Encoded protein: CACGTAGYGTYTDKLIF.

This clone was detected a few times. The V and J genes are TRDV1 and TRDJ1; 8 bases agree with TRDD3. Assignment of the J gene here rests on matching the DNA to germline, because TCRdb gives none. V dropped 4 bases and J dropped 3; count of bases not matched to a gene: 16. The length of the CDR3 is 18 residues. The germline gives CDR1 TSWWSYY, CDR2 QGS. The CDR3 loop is CALGGLPSLGIQADKLIF. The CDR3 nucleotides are TGTGCTCTTGGGGGGCTTCCTTCACTGGGGATACAGGCCGATAAACTCATCTTT.

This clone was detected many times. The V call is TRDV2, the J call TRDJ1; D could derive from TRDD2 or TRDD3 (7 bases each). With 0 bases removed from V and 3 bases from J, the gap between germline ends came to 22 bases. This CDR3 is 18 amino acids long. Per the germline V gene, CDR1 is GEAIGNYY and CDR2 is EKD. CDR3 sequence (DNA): TGTGCCTGTGACACCCTCGATTTCCTACCTGGGGGCCCCGATAAACTCATCTTT. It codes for CACDTLDFLPGGPDKLIF.

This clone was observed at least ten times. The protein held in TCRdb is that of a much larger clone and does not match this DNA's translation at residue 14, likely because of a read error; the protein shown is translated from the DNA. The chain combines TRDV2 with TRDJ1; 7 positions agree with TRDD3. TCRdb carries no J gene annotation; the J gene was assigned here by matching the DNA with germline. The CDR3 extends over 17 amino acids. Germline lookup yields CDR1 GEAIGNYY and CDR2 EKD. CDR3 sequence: CACDTQYWGRDDDELIF. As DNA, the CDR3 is TGTGCCTGTGACACTCAATACTGGGGCAGAGACGACGATGAACTCATCTTT.

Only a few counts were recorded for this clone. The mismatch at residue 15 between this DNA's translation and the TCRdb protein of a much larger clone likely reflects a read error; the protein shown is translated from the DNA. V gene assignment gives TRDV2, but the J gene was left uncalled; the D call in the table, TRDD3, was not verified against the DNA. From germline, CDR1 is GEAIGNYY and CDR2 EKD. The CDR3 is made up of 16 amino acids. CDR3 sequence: CACFVLGDVPGDKLTF. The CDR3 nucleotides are TGTGCCTGTTTCGTACTGGGGGATGTCCCTGGCGATAAACTCACCTTT.

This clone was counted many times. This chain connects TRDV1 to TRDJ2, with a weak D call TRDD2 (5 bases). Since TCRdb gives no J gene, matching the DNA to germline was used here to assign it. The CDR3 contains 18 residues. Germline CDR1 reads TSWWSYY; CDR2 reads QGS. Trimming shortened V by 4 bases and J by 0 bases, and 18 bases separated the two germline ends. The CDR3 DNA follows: TGTGCTCTTGGGGGACGTCCCTACCGACGAGCTTTGACAGCACAACTCTTCTTT. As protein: CALGGRPYRRALTAQLFF.

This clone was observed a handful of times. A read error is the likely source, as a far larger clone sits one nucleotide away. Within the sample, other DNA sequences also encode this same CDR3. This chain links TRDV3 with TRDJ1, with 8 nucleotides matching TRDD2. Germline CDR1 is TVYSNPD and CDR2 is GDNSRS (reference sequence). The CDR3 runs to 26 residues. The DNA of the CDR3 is TGTGCCTTTAGCTCCGTCCATACTTCCTACACACGGAGGGTGGACATACCCAGATATGACACCGATAAGCTCATCTTT. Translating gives CAFSSVHTSYTRRVDIPRYDTDKLIF. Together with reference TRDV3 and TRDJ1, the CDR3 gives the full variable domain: CDKVTQSSPDQTVASGSEVVLLCTYDTVYSNPDLFWYRIRPDYSFQFVFYGDNSRSEGADFTQGRFSVKHILTQKAFHLVISPVRTEDSATYYCAFSSVHTSYTRRVDIPRYDTDKLIFGKGTRVTVEP.

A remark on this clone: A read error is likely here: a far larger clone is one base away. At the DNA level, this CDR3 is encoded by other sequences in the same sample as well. The CDR3 loop reads CALGGTLPTRYTDKLIF. CDR3 in DNA: TGTGCTCTTGGGGGGACTCTCCCTACCCGCTACACCGATAAACTCATCTTT. The gene calls are TRDV1 and TRDJ1; TRDD2 might be the D (5 bases). Germline CDR1 and CDR2: TSWWSYY and QGS. The CDR3 runs 17 residues. Trimming cost V 4 bases and J 0 bases, with 18 bases left between them.

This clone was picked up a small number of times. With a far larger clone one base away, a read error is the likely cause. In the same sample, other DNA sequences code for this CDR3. CDR3 nucleotide sequence: TGTGCCTGTGACACCGGTTCCCACTCCCTTAATACTGGGGGATATCCATACACCGATAAACTCATCTTT. Protein product: CACDTGSHSLNTGGYPYTDKLIF. The chain combines TRDV2 with TRDJ1; 11 positions agree with TRDD3. Germline V gene sequence: CDR1 GEAIGNYY, CDR2 EKD. This CDR3 contains 23 residues. V lost 0 bases, J lost 0 bases, and 23 bases stayed unmatched.

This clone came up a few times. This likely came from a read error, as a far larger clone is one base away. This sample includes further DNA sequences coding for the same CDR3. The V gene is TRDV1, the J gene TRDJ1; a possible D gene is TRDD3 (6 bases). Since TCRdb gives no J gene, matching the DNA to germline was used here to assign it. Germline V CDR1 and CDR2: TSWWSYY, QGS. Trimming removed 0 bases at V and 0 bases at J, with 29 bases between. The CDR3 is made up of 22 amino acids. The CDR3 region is CALGELGPLKVLGDPNTDKLIF. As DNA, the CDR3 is TGTGCTCTTGGGGAACTTGGCCCTCTCAAAGTACTAGGGGATCCGAACACCGATAAACTCATCTTT.

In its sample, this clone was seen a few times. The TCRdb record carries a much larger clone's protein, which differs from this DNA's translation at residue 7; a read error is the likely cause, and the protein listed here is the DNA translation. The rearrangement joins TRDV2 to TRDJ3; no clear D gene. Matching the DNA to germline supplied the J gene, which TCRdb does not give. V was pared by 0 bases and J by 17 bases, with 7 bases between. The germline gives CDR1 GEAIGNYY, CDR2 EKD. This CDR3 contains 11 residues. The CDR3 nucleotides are TGTGCCTGTGACACCTCACCTGAGATGTTTTTC. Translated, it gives CACDTSPEMFF.

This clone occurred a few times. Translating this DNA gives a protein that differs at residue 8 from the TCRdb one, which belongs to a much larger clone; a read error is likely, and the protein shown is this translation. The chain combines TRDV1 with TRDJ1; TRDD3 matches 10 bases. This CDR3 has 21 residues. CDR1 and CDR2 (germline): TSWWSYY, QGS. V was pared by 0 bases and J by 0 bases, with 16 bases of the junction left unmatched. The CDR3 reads CALGELFPPTYWGMYTDKLIF. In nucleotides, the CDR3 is TGTGCTCTTGGGGAACTCTTCCCTCCTACGTACTGGGGGATGTACACCGATAAACTCATCTTT.

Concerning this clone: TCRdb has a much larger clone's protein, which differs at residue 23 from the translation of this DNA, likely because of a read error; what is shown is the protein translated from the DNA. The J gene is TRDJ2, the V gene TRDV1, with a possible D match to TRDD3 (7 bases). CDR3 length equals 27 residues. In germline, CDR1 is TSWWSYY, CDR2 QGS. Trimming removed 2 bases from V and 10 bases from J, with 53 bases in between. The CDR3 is CALGESGSFLRRGMGGSRPDEAEQLFF. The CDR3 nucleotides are TGTGCTCTTGGGGAAAGCGGATCATTCCTAAGGAGGGGGATGGGGGGATCGAGGCCCGATGAAGCGGAACAACTCTTCTTT.